The clone carrying this T cell receptor (beta chain) occurred once. Its antigen is unidentified. Method: immunoSEQ multiplex PCR; TCRdb's copy keeps in-frame clones and lacks some. The sample includes over a million clones, about four fifths of them seen just once. This sample was included in a study of shared clonotypes between healthy human individuals. Across the study: Used for every donor were three CD4 naive, three CD4 memory, two CD8 naive and one CD8 memory plate. General study results and limits: Collection of samples was limited to blood; tissue repertoires likely differ.

CDR1 and CDR2 from the germline V gene are SGHNT and YENEEA. V was pared by 1 base and J by 1 base, with 7 bases between. CDR3 length: 14 residues. Memory CD4+ cells were the fraction left after CD45RA+ naive selection. Sequences were obtained from memory CD4+ T cells from PBMCs. Subset here: CD45RA-negative fraction. The rearrangement joins TRBV11-3 to TRBJ1-1; D unresolved. This TCR was sampled from a young man in good health. Some clones in this sample may be carry-over from other donors' samples. The CDR3 sequence: CASSLGLGNTEAFF. The CDR3, as DNA: TGTGCCAGCAGCTTAGGGTTGGGGAACACTGAAGCTTTCTTT. The full variable domain, its missing parts supplied by reference TRBV11-3 and TRBJ1-1, is EAGVVQSPRYKIIEKKQPVAFWCNPISGHNTLYWYLQNLGQGPELLIRYENEEAVDDSQLPKDRFSAERLKGVDSTLKIQPAELGDSAVYLCASSLGLGNTEAFFGQGTRLTVV.